This TCR beta chain was sequenced in a study of T cells in Graves' hyperthyroidism and ophthalmopathy. This clonotype was counted many times. Its antigen remains unidentified. Findings and limits, study-wide: Stable hyperthyroidism was told apart from ophthalmopathy by a model built on 13 V-J features.

The TCR beta CDR3 regions underwent amplification using RNA transcripts as the source. The TCR CDR3 first-round RT-PCR relied on the HTBI primer set. One entry per CDR3 protein results from TCRdb running MiXCR on the multiplex PCR reads. The table records under 350,000 distinct CDR3 sequences, about 14% of them present only once. The TCR sequence derives from a woman younger than 45 with Graves' hyperthyroidism that later progressed to Graves' ophthalmopathy. Sequencing was done on a sample of blood.

CDR3 DNA: TGTGCCAGCAGCCCCGACTCGGGCCTATTACTCAATGAGCAGTTCTTC. Translating it yields CASSPDSGLLLNEQFF. The rearrangement uses TRBV11-2 and TRBJ2-1; D call uncertain. The CDR3 contains 16 residues. From germline, CDR1 is SGHAT and CDR2 FQNNGV. Trimming took off 5 bases at V and 6 bases at J, with 20 bases between the two ends.